This TCR beta chain was observed in a study of T-cell memory formation after mild COVID-19. Study-level background: In these data, TCR clusters were largely donor specific.

Study results and caveats: Among clones peaking at day 37 in the second wave, SARS-CoV-2 specificity remained unconfirmed.

5'RACE, which relied on constant-segment primers, yielded TCR alpha and TCR beta cDNA libraries carrying sample barcodes and UMIs. MiXCR, applied by TCRdb to the 5' RACE reads, yields one record per CDR3 protein. The sample records more than 150,000 distinct CDR3 sequences, over 20% being singletons. This clonotype was observed a handful of times. Antigen unknown. This CDR3 contains 15 residues. Trimming took 0 bases from V and 5 from J, leaving 13 bases between them. The V gene's germline CDR1 is SGHVS and CDR2 FQNEAQ. The chain is built from TRBV7-8 and TRBJ2-5; unclear D gene. Sample: PBMCs or a T cell subset sorted from them (not recorded which). This clonotype was sampled from an adult woman who had mild COVID-19 (a few samples of this study predate the infection). Cell type and time point are not known. This CDR3 is CASSLATSVGETQYF. CDR3 sequence (DNA): TGTGCCAGCAGCTTAGCAACCTCAGTGGGGGAGACCCAGTACTTC.